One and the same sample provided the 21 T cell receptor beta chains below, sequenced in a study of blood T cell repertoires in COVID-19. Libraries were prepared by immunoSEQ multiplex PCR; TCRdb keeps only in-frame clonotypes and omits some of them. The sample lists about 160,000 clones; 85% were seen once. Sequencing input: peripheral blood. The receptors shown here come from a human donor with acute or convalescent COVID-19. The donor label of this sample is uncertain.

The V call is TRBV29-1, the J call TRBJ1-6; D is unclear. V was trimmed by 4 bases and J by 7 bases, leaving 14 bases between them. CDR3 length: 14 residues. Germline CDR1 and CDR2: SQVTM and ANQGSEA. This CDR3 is CSVGTGGTNSPLHF. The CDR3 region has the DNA TGCAGCGTTGGCACGGGTGGCACAAATTCACCCCTCCACTTT.

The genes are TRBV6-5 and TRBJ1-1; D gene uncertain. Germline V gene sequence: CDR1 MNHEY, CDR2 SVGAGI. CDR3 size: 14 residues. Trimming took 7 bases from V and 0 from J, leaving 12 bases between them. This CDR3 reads CASTETGMNTEAFF. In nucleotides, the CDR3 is TGTGCCAGCACGGAGACGGGGATGAACACTGAAGCTTTCTTT.

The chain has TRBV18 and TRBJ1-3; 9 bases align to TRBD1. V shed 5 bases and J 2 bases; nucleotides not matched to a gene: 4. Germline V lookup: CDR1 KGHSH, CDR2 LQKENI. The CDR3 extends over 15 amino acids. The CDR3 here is CASSTDRGPGNTIYF. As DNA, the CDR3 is TGTGCCAGCTCAACGGACAGGGGCCCTGGAAACACCATATATTTT.

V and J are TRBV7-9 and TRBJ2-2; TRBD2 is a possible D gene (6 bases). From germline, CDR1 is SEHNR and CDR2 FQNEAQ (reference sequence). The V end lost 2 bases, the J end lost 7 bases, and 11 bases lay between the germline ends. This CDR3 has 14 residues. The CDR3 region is CASSLLGGFGELFF. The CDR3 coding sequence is TGTGCCAGCAGCTTACTCGGGGGATTCGGGGAGCTGTTTTTT.

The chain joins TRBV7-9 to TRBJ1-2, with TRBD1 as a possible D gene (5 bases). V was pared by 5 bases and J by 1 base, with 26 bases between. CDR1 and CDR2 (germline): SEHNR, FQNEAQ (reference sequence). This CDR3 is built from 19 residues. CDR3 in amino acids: CASSLNSGGVRPHNYGYTF. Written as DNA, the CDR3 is TGTGCCAGCAGCCTCAACTCCGGGGGAGTGCGCCCCCATAACTATGGCTACACCTTC.

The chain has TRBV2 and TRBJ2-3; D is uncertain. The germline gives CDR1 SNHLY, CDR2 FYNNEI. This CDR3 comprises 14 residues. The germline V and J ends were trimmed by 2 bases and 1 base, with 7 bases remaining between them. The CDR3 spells CASSELVGTDTQYF. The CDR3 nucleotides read TGTGCCAGCAGTGAACTAGTGGGCACAGATACGCAGTATTTT.

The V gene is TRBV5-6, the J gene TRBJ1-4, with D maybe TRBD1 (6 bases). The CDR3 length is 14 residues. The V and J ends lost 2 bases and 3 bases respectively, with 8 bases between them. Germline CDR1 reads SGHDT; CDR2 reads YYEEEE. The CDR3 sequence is CASSLQGANEKLFF. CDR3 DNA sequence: TGTGCCAGCAGCTTACAGGGCGCTAATGAAAAACTGTTTTTT.

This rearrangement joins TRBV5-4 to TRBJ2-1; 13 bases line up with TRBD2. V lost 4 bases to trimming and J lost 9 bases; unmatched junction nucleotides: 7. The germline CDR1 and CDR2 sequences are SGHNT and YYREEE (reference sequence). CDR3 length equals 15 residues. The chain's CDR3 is CASSRTSGGAVEQFF. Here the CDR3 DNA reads TGTGCCAGCAGCCGTACTAGCGGGGGGGCCGTTGAGCAGTTCTTC.

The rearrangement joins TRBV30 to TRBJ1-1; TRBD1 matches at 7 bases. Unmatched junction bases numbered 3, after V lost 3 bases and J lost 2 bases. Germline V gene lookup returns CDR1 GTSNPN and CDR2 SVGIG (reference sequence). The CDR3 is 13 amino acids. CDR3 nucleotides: TGTGCCTGGAGGAGACAGGGCAACACTGAAGCTTTCTTT. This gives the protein CAWRRQGNTEAFF.

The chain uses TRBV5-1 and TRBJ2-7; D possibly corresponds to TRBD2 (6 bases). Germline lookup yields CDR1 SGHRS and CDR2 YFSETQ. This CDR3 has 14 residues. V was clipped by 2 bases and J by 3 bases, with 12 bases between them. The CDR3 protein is CASSFGSRRYEQYF. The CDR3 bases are TGCGCCAGCAGCTTCGGGAGCCGACGCTACGAGCAGTACTTC.

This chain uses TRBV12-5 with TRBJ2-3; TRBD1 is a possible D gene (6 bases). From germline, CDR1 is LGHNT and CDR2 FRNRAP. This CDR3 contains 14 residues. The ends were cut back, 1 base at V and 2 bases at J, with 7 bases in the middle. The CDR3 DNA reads TGTGCTAGTGGTTTGGGGACAGACACAGATACGCAGTATTTT. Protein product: CASGLGTDTDTQYF.

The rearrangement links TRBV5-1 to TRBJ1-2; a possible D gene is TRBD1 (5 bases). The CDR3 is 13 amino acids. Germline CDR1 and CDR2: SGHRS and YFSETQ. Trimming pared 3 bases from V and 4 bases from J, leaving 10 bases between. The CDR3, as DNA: TGCGCCAGCAGCTCAGGCCAGGGCTATGGCTACACCTTC. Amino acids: CASSSGQGYGYTF.

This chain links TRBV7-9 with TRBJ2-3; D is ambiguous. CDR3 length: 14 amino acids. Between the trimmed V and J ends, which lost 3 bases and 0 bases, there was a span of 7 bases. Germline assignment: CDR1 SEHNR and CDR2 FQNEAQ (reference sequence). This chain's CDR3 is CASSFSSSTDTQYF. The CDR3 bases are TGTGCCAGCAGCTTCTCCTCTAGCACAGATACGCAGTATTTT.

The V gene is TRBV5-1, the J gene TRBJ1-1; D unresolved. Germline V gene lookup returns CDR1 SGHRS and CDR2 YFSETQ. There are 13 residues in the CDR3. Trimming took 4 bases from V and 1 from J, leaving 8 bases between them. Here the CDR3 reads CASSQTRNTEAFF. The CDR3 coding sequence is TGCGCCAGCAGCCAGACAAGGAACACTGAAGCTTTCTTT.

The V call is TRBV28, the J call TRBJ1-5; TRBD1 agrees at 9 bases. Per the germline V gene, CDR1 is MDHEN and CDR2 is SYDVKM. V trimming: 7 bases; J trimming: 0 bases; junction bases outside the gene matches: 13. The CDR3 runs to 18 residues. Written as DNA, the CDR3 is TGTGCCAGCAAACTACCTAGGACAGGGGTTTATAGCAATCAGCCCCAGCATTTT. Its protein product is CASKLPRTGVYSNQPQHF.

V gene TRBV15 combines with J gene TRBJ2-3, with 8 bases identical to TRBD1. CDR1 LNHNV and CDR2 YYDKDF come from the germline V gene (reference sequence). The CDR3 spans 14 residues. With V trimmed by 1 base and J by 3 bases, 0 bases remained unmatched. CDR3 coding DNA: TGTGCCACCAGCAGAGGACAGGGGACAGATACGCAGTATTTT. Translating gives CATSRGQGTDTQYF. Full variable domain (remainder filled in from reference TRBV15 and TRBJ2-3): DAMVIQNPRYQVTQFGKPVTLSCSQTLNHNVMYWYQQKSSQAPKLLFHYYDKDFNNEADTPDNFQSRRPNTSFCFLDIRSPGLGDTAMYLCATSRGQGTDTQYFGPGTRLTVL.

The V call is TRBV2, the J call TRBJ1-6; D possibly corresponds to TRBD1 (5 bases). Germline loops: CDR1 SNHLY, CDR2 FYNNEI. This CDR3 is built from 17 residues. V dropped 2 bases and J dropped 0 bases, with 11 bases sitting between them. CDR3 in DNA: TGTGCCAGCAGTGAAAGGGGACTGAGCTCCTATAATTCACCCCTCCACTTT. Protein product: CASSERGLSSYNSPLHF.

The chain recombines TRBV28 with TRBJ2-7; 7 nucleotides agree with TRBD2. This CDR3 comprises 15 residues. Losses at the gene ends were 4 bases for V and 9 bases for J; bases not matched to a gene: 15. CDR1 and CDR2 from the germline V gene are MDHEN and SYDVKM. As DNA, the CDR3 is TGTGCCAGCAGTTCCCGGCGGGAGACTATCCGGTGGCAGTACTTC. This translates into CASSSRRETIRWQYF.

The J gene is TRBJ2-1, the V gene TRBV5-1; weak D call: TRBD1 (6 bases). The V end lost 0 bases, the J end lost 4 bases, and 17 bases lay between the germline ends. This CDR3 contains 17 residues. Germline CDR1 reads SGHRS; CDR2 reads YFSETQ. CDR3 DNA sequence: TGCGCCAGCAGCTTGGACAGGGAAGGAGCTGGATACAATGAGCAGTTCTTC. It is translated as CASSLDREGAGYNEQFF.

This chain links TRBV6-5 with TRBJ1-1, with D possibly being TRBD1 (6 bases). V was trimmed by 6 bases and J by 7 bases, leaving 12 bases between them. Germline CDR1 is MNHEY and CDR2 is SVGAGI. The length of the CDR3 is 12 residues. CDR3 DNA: TGTGCCAGCAGAACGGGACACCTTGAAGCTTTCTTT. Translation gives CASRTGHLEAFF.

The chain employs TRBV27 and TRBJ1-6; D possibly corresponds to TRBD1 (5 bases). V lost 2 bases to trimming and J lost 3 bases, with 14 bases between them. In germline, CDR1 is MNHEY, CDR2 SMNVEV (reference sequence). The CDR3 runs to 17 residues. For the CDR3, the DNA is TGTGCCAGCAGTTTAGACAGAAATACGATCTATAATTCACCCCTCCACTTT. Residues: CASSLDRNTIYNSPLHF.